The T cell receptor (beta chain) under discussion was sequenced for a study of blood T cell repertoires in COVID-19. Produced via immunoSEQ multiplex PCR; TCRdb's table is partial and in-frame only. The table lists 65,000 to 85,000 clones, around 79% of them singletons. This CDR3 is built from 14 residues. Germline V gives CDR1 SGHRS, CDR2 YFSETQ. The V and J ends lost 2 bases and 10 bases, in that order; junction bases with no gene match: 8. The chain combines TRBV5-1 with TRBJ1-2; 10 positions agree with TRBD1. The source of this sequence is a middle-aged man with active or convalescent COVID-19. The source material was peripheral blood. The CDR3: CASSFPGQGIDYTF. The CDR3 nucleotides are TGCGCCAGCAGCTTTCCGGGACAGGGGATTGACTACACCTTC.